Shown below are 6 T cell receptor beta chains from a single sample sequenced in a study of CD4 T cells in relation to SARS-CoV-2 and coronaviruses. Measured with immunoSEQ multiplex PCR; TCRdb has only the in-frame clones, and not every one. The repertoire holds over 15,000 clones, with around 70% as singletons. No antigen is known for these receptors. CD4+ T cells from unexposed donors were obtained before the COVID-19 pandemic (2011-2018). The cells were cultured for around ten days before CD4+ T cells were isolated. Material: CD4+ T cells from PBMCs, cultured in vitro. The source of these receptors is a human donor in good health.

This clone was counted between two and nine times. J is TRBJ1-1 and V is TRBV11-3, with a possible D match to TRBD1 (5 bases). This CDR3 is built from 15 residues. Per the germline V gene, CDR1 is SGHNT and CDR2 is YENEEA. Trimming cost V 1 base and J 1 base, with 10 bases left between them. The CDR3 here is CASSLGGNQNTEAFF. CDR3 DNA: TGTGCCAGCAGCTTAGGGGGGAACCAGAACACTGAAGCTTTCTTT.

The gene calls are TRBV5-6 and TRBJ1-5, with D possibly being TRBD1 (6 bases). Trimming stripped 1 base from V and 3 bases from J, with 11 bases between. The CDR3 length is 15 residues. CDR1 and CDR2 from the germline V gene are SGHDT and YYEEEE. CDR3 nucleotides: TGTGCCAGCAGCTTGCTAGGGGGGATCAATCAGCCCCAGCATTTT. Translated: CASSLLGGINQPQHF.

The chain carries TRBV28 and TRBJ1-3; unclear D gene. This CDR3 is built from 15 residues. Trimming took 6 bases from V and 0 from J, leaving 12 bases between them. From germline, CDR1 is MDHEN and CDR2 SYDVKM. The CDR3 DNA sequence: TGTGCCAGCAGGGCACCATTCCACTCTGGAAACACCATATATTTT. It is translated as CASRAPFHSGNTIYF. Combining the CDR3 with reference TRBV28 and TRBJ1-3 gives the whole variable domain DVKVTQSSRYLVKRTGEKVFLECVQDMDHENMFWYRQDPGLGLRLIYFSYDVKMKEKGDIPEGYSVSREKKERFSLILESASTNQTSMYLCASRAPFHSGNTIYFGEGSWLTVV.

V usage is TRBV5-6 and J usage is TRBJ1-1, with a weak D call TRBD1 (5 bases). This CDR3 contains 12 residues. Per germline, CDR1 SGHDT and CDR2 YYEEEE. V dropped 2 bases and J dropped 6 bases, with 8 bases sitting between them. As DNA, the CDR3 is TGTGCCAGCAGCTTCCGGGGGGCTGAAGCTTTCTTT. Encoded protein: CASSFRGAEAFF.

This rearrangement joins TRBV7-2 to TRBJ1-5, with D unclear. V was trimmed by 2 bases and J by 0 bases, leaving 11 bases between them. There are 16 residues in the CDR3. Germline loops: CDR1 SGHTA, CDR2 FQGNSA. CDR3 amino acids: CASSLFSGISNQPQHF. Here the CDR3 DNA reads TGTGCCAGCAGCTTATTTTCTGGCATTAGCAATCAGCCCCAGCATTTT.

The V and J genes are TRBV3-1 (or the pseudogene TRBV3-2) and TRBJ1-2; D call uncertain. The V and J ends lost 0 bases and 3 bases respectively, with 8 bases between them. This CDR3 has 14 amino acids. CDR1 is LGHDT, CDR2 YNNKEL, per germline (reference sequence). For the CDR3, the DNA is TGTGCCAGCAGCCAAGACGCAGTCGACTATGGCTACACCTTC. It codes for CASSQDAVDYGYTF.